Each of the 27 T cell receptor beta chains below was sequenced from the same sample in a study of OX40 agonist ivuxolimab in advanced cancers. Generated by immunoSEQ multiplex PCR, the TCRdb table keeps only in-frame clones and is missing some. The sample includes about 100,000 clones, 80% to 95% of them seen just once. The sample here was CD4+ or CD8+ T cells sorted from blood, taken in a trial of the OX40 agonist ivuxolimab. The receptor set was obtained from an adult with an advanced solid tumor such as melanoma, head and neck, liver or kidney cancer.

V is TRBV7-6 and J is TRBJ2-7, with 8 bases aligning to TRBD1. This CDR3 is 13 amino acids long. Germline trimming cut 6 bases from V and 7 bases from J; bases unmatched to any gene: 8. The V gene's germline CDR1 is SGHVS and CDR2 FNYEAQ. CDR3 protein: CASSSQGAGEQYF. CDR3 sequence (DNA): TGTGCCAGCAGTTCCCAGGGGGCAGGGGAGCAGTACTTC.

CDR3 nucleotides: TGTGCCAGCAGCTTCACGGGACAGGAAGCTTTCTTT. Translating it yields CASSFTGQEAFF. The chain employs TRBV7-9 and TRBJ1-1; 7 nucleotides align to TRBD1. The junction had 3 bases not matched to a gene; V was cut back by 3 bases and J by 8 bases. The CDR3 contains 12 residues. Germline CDR1 reads SEHNR; CDR2 reads FQNEAQ (reference sequence). The variable domain in full, completed from reference TRBV7-9 and TRBJ1-1, reads DTGVSQNPRHKITKRGQNVTFRCDPISEHNRLYWYRQTLGQGPEFLTYFQNEAQLEKSRLLSDRFSAERPKGSFSTLEIQRTEQGDSAMYLCASSFTGQEAFFGQGTRLTVV.

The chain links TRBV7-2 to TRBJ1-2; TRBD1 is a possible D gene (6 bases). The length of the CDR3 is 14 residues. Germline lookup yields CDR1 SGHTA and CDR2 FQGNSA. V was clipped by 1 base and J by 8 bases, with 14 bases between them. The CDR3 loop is CASSLGGQMKGYTF. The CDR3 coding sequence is TGTGCCAGCAGCTTAGGGGGACAAATGAAGGGCTACACCTTC.

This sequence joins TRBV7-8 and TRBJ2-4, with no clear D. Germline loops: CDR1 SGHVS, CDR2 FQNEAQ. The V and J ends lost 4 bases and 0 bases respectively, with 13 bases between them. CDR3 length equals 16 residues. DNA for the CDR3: TGTGCCAGCAGCTCCTCCACACAGCTAGCCAAAAACATTCAGTACTTC. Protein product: CASSSSTQLAKNIQYF.

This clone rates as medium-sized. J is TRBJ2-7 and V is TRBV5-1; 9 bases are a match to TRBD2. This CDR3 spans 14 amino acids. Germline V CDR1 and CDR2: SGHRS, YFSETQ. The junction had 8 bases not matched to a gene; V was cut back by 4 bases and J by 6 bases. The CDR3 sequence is CASSPEPGLAEQYF. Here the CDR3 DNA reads TGCGCCAGCAGCCCCGAACCGGGACTAGCCGAGCAGTACTTC.

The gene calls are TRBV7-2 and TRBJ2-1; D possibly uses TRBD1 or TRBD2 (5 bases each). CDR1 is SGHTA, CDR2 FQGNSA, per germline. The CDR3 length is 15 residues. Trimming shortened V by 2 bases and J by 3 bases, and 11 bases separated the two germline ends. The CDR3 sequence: CASSLRHGGYNEQFF. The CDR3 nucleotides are TGTGCCAGCAGCTTACGGCATGGGGGCTACAATGAGCAGTTCTTC. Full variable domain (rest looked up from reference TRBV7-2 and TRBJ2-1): GAGVSQSPSNKVTEKGKDVELRCDPISGHTALYWYRQSLGQGLEFLIYFQGNSAPDKSGLPSDRFSAERTGGSVSTLTIQRTQQEDSAVYLCASSLRHGGYNEQFFGPGTRLTVL.

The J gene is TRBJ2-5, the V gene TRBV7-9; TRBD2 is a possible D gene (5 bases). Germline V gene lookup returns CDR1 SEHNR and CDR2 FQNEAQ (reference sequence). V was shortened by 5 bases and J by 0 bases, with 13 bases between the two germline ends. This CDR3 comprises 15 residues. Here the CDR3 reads CASSRVGMNQETQYF. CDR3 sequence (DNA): TGTGCCAGCAGCCGGGTCGGGATGAACCAAGAGACCCAGTACTTC.

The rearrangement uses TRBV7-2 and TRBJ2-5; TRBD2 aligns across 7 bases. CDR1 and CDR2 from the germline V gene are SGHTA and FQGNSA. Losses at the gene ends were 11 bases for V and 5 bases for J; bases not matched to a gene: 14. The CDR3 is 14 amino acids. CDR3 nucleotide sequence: TGTGCCGGGGGACCGGGGGGAGGTCGGGAGACCCAGTACTTC. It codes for CAGGPGGGRETQYF.

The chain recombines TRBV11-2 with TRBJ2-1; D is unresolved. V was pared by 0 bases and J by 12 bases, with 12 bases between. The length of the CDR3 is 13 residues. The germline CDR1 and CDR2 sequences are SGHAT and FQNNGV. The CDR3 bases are TGTGCCAGCAGCTTAGATCTTACCGGGTTGCAGTTCTTC. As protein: CASSLDLTGLQFF.

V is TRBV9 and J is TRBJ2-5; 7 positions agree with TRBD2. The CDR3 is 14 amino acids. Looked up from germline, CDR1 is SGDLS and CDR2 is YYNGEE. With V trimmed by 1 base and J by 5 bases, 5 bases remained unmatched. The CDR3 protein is CASSVTSGGETQYF. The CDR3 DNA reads TGTGCCAGCAGCGTAACCTCGGGAGGTGAGACCCAGTACTTC. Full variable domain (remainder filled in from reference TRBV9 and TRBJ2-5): DSGVTQTPKHLITATGQRVTLRCSPRSGDLSVYWYQQSLDQGLQFLIQYYNGEERAKGNILERFSAQQFPDLHSELNLSSLELGDSALYFCASSVTSGGETQYFGPGTRLLVL.

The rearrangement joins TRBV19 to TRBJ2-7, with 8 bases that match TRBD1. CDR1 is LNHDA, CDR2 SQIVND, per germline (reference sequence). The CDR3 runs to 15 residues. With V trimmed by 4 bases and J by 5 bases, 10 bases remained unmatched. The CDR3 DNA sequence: TGTGCCAGTAGTAAGACAGGGGCGGGCCCCCACGAGCAGTACTTC. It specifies CASSKTGAGPHEQYF.

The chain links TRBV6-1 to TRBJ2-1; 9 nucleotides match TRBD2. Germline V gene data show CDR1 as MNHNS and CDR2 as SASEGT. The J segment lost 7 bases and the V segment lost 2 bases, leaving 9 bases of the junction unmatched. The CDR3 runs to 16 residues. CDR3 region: CASSESLSGSGNEQFF. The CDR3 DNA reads TGTGCCAGCAGTGAAAGCCTTAGCGGGAGTGGAAATGAGCAGTTCTTC.

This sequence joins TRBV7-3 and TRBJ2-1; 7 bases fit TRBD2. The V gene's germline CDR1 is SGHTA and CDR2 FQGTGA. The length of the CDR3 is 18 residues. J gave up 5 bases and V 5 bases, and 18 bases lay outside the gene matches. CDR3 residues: CASSASPAMRGRNNEQFF. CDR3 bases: TGTGCCAGCAGCGCTTCGCCCGCTATGCGGGGGAGAAACAATGAGCAGTTCTTC.

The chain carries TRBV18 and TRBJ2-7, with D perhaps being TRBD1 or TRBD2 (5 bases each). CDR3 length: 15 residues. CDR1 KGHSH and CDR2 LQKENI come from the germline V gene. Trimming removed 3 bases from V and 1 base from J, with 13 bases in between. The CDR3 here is CASSPRTEGSYEQYF. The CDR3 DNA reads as TGTGCCAGCTCACCGAGGACTGAGGGGTCCTACGAGCAGTACTTC.

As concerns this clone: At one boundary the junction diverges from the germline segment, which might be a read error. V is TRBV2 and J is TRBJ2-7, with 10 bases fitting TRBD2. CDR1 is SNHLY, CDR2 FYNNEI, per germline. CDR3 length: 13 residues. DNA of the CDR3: TGTGCCAGCAGTGAACTAGCGGGAGAGAAAGAGCACTTC. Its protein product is CASSELAGEKEHF. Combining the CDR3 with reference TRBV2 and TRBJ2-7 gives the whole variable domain EPEVTQTPSHQVTQMGQEVILRCVPISNHLYFYWYRQILGQKVEFLVSFYNNEISEKSEIFDDQFSVERPDGSNFTLKIRSTKLEDSAMYFCASSELAGEKEHFGPGTRLTVT.

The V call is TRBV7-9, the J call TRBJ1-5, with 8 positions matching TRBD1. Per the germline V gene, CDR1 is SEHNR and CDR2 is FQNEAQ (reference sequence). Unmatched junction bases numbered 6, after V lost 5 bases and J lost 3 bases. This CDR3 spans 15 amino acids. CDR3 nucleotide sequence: TGTGCCAGCAGCCTTGGGACAGGCGTCAATCAGCCCCAGCATTTT. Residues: CASSLGTGVNQPQHF.

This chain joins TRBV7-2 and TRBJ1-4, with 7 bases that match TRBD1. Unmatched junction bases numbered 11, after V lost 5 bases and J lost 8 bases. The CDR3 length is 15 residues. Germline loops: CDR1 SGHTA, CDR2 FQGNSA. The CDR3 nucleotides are TGTGCCAGCAGCACCGACAGGGTACCTTTAGAAAAACTGTTTTTT. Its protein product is CASSTDRVPLEKLFF.

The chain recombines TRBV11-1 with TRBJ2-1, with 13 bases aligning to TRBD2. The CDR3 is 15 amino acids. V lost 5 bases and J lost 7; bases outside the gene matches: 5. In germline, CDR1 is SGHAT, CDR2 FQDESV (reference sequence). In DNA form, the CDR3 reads TGTGCCAGCAGCCCACGGACTAGCGGGAGTAATGAGCAGTTCTTC. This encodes CASSPRTSGSNEQFF.

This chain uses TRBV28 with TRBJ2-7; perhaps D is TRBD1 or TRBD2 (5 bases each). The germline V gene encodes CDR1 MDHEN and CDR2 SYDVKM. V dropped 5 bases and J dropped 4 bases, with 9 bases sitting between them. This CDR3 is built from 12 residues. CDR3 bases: TGTGCCAGCAGTAGGGACGGTTACGAGCAGTACTTC. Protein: CASSRDGYEQYF.

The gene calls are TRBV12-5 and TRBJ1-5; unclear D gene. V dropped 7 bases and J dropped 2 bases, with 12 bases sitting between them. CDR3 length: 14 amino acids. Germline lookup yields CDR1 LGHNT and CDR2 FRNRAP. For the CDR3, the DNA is TGTGCTAGTGCCGGTGGGGTTCGCAATCAGCCCCAGCATTTT. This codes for CASAGGVRNQPQHF. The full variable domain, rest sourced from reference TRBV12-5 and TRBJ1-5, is DARVTQTPRHKVTEMGQEVTMRCQPILGHNTVFWYRQTMMQGLELLAYFRNRAPLDDSGMPKDRFSAEMPDATLATLKIQPSEPRDSAVYFCASAGGVRNQPQHFGDGTRLSIL.

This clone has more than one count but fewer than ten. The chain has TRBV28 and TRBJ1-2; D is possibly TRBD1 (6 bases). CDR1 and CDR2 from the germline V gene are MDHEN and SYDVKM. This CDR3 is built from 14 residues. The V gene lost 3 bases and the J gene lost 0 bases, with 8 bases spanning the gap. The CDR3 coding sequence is TGTGCCAGCAGTTTTGGACAGTCTAACTATGGCTACACCTTC. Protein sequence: CASSFGQSNYGYTF.

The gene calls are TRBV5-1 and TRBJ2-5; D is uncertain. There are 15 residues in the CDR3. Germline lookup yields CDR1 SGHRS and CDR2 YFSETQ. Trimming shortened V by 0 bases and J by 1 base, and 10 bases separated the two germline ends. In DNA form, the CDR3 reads TGCGCCAGCAGCTTGGGGCCAGCGATCCAAGAGACCCAGTACTTC. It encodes CASSLGPAIQETQYF.

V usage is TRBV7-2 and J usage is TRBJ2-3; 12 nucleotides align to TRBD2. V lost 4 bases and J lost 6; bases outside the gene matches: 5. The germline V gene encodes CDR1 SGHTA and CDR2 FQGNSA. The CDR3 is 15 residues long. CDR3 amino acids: CASSYRLAGVDTQYF. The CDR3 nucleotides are TGTGCCAGCAGCTACAGACTAGCGGGAGTGGATACGCAGTATTTT.

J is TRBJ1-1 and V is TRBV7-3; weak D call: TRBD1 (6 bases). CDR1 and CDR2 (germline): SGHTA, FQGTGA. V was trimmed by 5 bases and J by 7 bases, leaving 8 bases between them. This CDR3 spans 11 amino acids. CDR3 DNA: TGTGCCAGCAGCGCGGGACATGAAGCTTTCTTT. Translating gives CASSAGHEAFF.

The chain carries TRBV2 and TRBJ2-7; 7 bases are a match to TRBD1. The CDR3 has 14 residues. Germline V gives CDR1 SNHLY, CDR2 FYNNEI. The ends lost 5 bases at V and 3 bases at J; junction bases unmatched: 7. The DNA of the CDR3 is TGTGCCAGCAGTCAACAACAGGGGAACTACGAGCAGTACTTC. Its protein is CASSQQQGNYEQYF. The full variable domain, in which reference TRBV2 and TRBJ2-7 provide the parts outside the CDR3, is EPEVTQTPSHQVTQMGQEVILRCVPISNHLYFYWYRQILGQKVEFLVSFYNNEISEKSEIFDDQFSVERPDGSNFTLKIRSTKLEDSAMYFCASSQQQGNYEQYFGPGTRLTVT.

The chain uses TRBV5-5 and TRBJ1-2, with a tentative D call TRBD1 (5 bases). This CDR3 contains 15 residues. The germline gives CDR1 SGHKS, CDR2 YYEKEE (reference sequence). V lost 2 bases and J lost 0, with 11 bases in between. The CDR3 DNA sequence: TGTGCCAGCAGCTTTCAACAGGCCGCTAACTATGGCTACACCTTC. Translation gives CASSFQQAANYGYTF.

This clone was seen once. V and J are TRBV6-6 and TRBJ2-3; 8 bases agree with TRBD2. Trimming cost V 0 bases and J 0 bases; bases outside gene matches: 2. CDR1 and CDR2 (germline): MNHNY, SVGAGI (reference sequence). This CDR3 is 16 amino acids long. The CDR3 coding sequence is TGTGCCAGCAGTTACTCTTTAGCGGGAAGCACAGATACGCAGTATTTT. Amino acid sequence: CASSYSLAGSTDTQYF.